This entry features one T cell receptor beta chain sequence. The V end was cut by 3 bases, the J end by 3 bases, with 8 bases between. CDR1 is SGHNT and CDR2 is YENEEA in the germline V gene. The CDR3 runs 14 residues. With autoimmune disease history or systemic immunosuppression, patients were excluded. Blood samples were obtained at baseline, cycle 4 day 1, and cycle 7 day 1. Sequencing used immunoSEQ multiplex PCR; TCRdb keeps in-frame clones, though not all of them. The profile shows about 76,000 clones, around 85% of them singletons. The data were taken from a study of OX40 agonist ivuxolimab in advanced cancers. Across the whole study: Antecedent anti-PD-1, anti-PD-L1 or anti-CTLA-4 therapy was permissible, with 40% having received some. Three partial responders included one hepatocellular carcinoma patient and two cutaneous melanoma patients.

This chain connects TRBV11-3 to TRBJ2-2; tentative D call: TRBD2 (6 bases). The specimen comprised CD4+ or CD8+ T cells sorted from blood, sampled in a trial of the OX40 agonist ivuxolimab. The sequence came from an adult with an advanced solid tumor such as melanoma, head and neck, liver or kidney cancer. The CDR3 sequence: CASSFGSDTGELFF. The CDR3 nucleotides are TGTGCCAGCAGCTTCGGGAGTGACACCGGGGAGCTGTTTTTT. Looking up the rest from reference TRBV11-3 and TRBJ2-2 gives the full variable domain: EAGVVQSPRYKIIEKKQPVAFWCNPISGHNTLYWYLQNLGQGPELLIRYENEEAVDDSQLPKDRFSAERLKGVDSTLKIQPAELGDSAVYLCASSFGSDTGELFFGEGSRLTVL.